This T cell receptor beta chain was obtained from a study of T-cell reconstitution after alpha-beta-depleted transplantation in children. Notes on the study in general: Alpha-beta T cells present about two months after transplant were reported to originate from several hundred expanded graft clones. High day-60 TCRbeta diversity in some patients came from surviving recipient T cells and thymic progenitors. T-cell numbers and diversity one year post-transplant derived largely from freshly generated T cells.

This clonotype came up many times. The antigen is not known. The CDR3 is 14 amino acids. V gave up 5 bases and J gave up 5 bases; unmatched junction bases: 5. Researchers prepared the TCRbeta library using unique molecular identifiers, the study reports. TCRdb reprocessed the PCR reads via MiXCR and lists one record per CDR3 protein. This sample has about 490,000 distinct CDR3 sequences; about 10% occur once, and the top ten carry approximately 2%. Sample: PBMCs, taken before TCRalphabeta/CD19-depleted stem cell transplant. This receptor was taken from a child aged 2 to 9 with inherited bone marrow failure, due to receive a stem cell transplant. J is TRBJ2-7 and V is TRBV12-3 or TRBV12-4, with 11 bases lining up with TRBD2. As DNA, the CDR3 is TGTGCCAGCAGTGGTAGCGGGAGGGCCCACGAGCAGTACTTC. This encodes CASSGSGRAHEQYF.